One and the same sample provided the 26 T cell receptor beta chains below, sequenced in a study of blood T cells in healthy people across ages. The use of a sample-barcoded 5' primer and a J-beta primer mix characterized a second PCR of roughly 7 to 11 cycles. Each CDR3 protein is one row after TCRdb ran MiXCR on the 5' RACE reads. The table lists about 1,600,000 distinct CDR3 sequences, roughly 40% of them singletons. The specimen sequenced was blood. These receptors were taken from a woman under 30 in good health.

This chain connects TRBV3-1 to TRBJ2-2; tentatively, D is TRBD2 (6 bases). Germline V lookup: CDR1 LGHDT, CDR2 YNNKEL (reference sequence). V shed 2 bases and J shed 5 bases, with 21 bases lying between them. The CDR3 is 18 residues long. CDR3 region: CASSQYPGEASSTGELFF. CDR3 coding DNA: TGTGCCAGCAGCCAATACCCTGGGGAGGCTTCCTCTACCGGGGAGCTGTTTTTT.

The genes are TRBV4-1 and TRBJ2-3; possibly TRBD1 or TRBD2 for D (5 bases each). From germline, CDR1 is MGHRA and CDR2 YSYEKL. The V gene lost 3 bases and the J gene lost 1 base, with 8 bases spanning the gap. This CDR3 region has 14 residues. This chain's CDR3 is CASSQSGRTDTQYF. CDR3 bases: TGCGCCAGCAGCCAGTCGGGGCGCACAGATACGCAGTATTTT.

This clonotype was counted at least ten times. The chain joins TRBV4-2 to TRBJ2-7; the match to TRBD2 covers 10 bases. The length of the CDR3 is 14 residues. V gave up 2 bases and J gave up 6 bases; unmatched junction bases: 4. Germline V gene lookup returns CDR1 LGHNA and CDR2 YNFKEQ. As DNA, the CDR3 is TGTGCCAGCAGCCAACTAGCGGGAGTTTCCGAGCAGTACTTC. Protein sequence: CASSQLAGVSEQYF.

CDR3 residues: CASSQVPGRGTYEQYF. The CDR3 nucleotides read TGTGCCAGCAGCCAGGTCCCTGGGAGGGGCACCTACGAGCAGTACTTC. The rearrangement uses TRBV3-1 and TRBJ2-7, with TRBD2 matching over 7 bases. The germline CDR1 and CDR2 sequences are LGHDT and YNNKEL (reference sequence). The CDR3 extends over 16 amino acids. After removal of 3 bases from V and 2 bases from J, the junction contained 10 bases not matched to a gene.

This clonotype was seen a handful of times. The chain couples TRBV10-3 to TRBJ2-7; 8 positions agree with TRBD2. Unmatched junction bases numbered 8, after V lost 3 bases and J lost 4 bases. There are 15 residues in the CDR3. CDR1 is ENHRY, CDR2 SYGVKD, per germline. The CDR3 loop is CAISDSPGLDYEQYF. Written as DNA, the CDR3 is TGTGCCATCAGTGACTCCCCGGGACTAGATTACGAGCAGTACTTC.

This rearrangement joins TRBV5-5 to TRBJ2-7; D possibly corresponds to TRBD2 (6 bases). The DNA end lines up better with TRBJ2-5; the J call may be wrong. The CDR3 runs to 15 residues. Germline CDR1 and CDR2: SGHKS and YYEKEE (reference sequence). For the CDR3, the DNA is TGTGCCAGCACCCTCTCGGTAGCGGTATTCGAGACCCAGTACTTC. It yields the protein CASTLSVAVFETQYF.

The genes are TRBV20-1 and TRBJ2-3; no clear D gene. V was trimmed by 4 bases and J by 4 bases, leaving 6 bases between them. There are 11 residues in the CDR3. Germline assignment: CDR1 DFQATT and CDR2 SNEGSKA (reference sequence). CDR3 sequence reads: CSAKIPDTQYF. CDR3 in DNA: TGCAGTGCTAAAATCCCAGATACGCAGTATTTT.

The CDR3 reads CATTGGAILEEQYF. DNA of the CDR3: TGTGCCACCACGGGAGGCGCGATCCTCGAGGAGCAGTACTTC. V usage is TRBV15 and J usage is TRBJ2-7, with 7 bases matching TRBD2. CDR3 length equals 14 residues. Trimming at V came to 7 bases and at J to 7 bases, leaving 13 bases not matched to a gene. Germline-derived CDR1 and CDR2 are LNHNV and YYDKDF (reference sequence).

V is TRBV6-1 and J is TRBJ2-5; D gene unclear. CDR1 and CDR2 from the germline V gene are MNHNS and SASEGT. The CDR3 is 13 residues long. Trimming shortened V by 6 bases and J by 11 bases, and 19 bases separated the two germline ends. The CDR3 region has the DNA TGTGCCAGCAGCAATCACCCGGGCTCTGGGCAGTACTTC. Its translation is CASSNHPGSGQYF.

The genes are TRBV4-1 and TRBJ1-4; D gene uncertain. From germline, CDR1 is MGHRA and CDR2 YSYEKL. The CDR3 extends over 14 amino acids. Between the trimmed V and J ends, which lost 6 bases and 6 bases, there was a span of 14 bases. The CDR3 DNA sequence: TGCGCCAGCAGTTTGCCGGGGTATGATGAAAAACTGTTTTTT. Translated: CASSLPGYDEKLFF.

This clonotype was detected only a few times. The V call is TRBV21-1, the J call TRBJ2-7; the D call TRBD1 from the table was never checked on the DNA. TRBV21-1 has pseudogene status. CDR3 length: 17 amino acids. CDR3 loop: CASSTLHGGYVGYEQYF. CDR3 coding DNA: TGTGCCAGCAGCACCCTCCATGGGGGCTATGTAGGCTACGAGCAGTACTTC.

The V gene is TRBV20-1, the J gene TRBJ1-5; D remains unclear. Per germline, CDR1 DFQATT and CDR2 SNEGSKA (reference sequence). Deletions cut 4 bases from V and 0 bases from J, with 19 bases between. CDR3 size: 17 residues. In nucleotides, the CDR3 is TGCAGTGCTAACGCGGGTGGGGTTGGTATTAGCAATCAGCCCCAGCATTTT. This translates into CSANAGGVGISNQPQHF.

The chain couples TRBV3-1 to TRBJ2-7; D is possibly TRBD1 (5 bases). There are 14 residues in the CDR3. V was pared by 1 base and J by 6 bases, with 13 bases between. Germline V gives CDR1 LGHDT, CDR2 YNNKEL (reference sequence). CDR3 DNA sequence: TGTGCCAGCAGCCAAGGGCAGGGATGGAGCGAGCAGTACTTC. It specifies CASSQGQGWSEQYF.

The J gene is TRBJ2-3, the V gene TRBV27; no firm D call. This CDR3 contains 13 residues. Germline CDR1 and CDR2: MNHEY and SMNVEV (reference sequence). V was trimmed by 5 bases and J by 7 bases, leaving 13 bases between them. The CDR3 reads CASSPPLHHTQYF. Here the CDR3 DNA reads TGTGCCAGCAGTCCCCCGCTCCACCATACGCAGTATTTT.

This chain joins TRBV20-1 and TRBJ1-3; TRBD1 matches 7 bases. This CDR3 has 15 amino acids. CDR1 is DFQATT and CDR2 is SNEGSKA in the germline V gene (reference sequence). The V segment lost 6 bases and the J segment 4 bases; nucleotides outside the gene matches: 12. The CDR3: CSALPTGLAGNTIYF. CDR3 nucleotides: TGCAGTGCCCTACCGACAGGGTTGGCCGGAAACACCATATATTTT.

The chain joins TRBV7-9 to TRBJ2-1; D not resolved. Germline V CDR1 and CDR2: SEHNR, FQNEAQ (reference sequence). The CDR3 spans 16 residues. V was pared by 3 bases and J by 4 bases, with 16 bases between. CDR3 nucleotide sequence: TGTGCCAGCAGCTTTGGGCGAAGCGTAATGTACAATGAGCAGTTCTTC. This encodes CASSFGRSVMYNEQFF.

This clonotype was detected a few times. The rearrangement links TRBV20-1 to TRBJ2-1; 7 bases are a match to TRBD2. CDR1 DFQATT and CDR2 SNEGSKA come from the germline V gene (reference sequence). This CDR3 comprises 14 residues. V gave up 1 base and J gave up 8 bases; unmatched junction bases: 8. CDR3 bases: TGCAGTGCTAGAGGGACTAGGAAAGGCGATGAGCAGTTCTTC. It is translated as CSARGTRKGDEQFF.

This clonotype was counted between two and nine times. The V gene is TRBV20-1, the J gene TRBJ2-1, with D tentatively TRBD1 (6 bases). Looked up from germline, CDR1 is DFQATT and CDR2 is SNEGSKA (reference sequence). This CDR3 has 15 amino acids. V was cut by 0 bases and J by 5 bases, with 14 bases left in between. The CDR3 loop reads CSARDYDRYNNEQFF. The CDR3, as DNA: TGCAGTGCTAGAGATTACGACAGGTACAACAATGAGCAGTTCTTC.

The table lists this clonotype with a few counts. The chain combines TRBV7-3 with TRBJ2-1; D call uncertain. The germline V gene encodes CDR1 SGHTA and CDR2 FQGTGA. Trimming pared 2 bases from V and 0 bases from J, leaving 8 bases between. The CDR3 has 15 residues. The CDR3 DNA reads as TGTGCCAGCAGCTTAGGCAACCCCTCCTACAATGAGCAGTTCTTC. Protein: CASSLGNPSYNEQFF. Full variable domain (outside the CDR3, taken from reference TRBV7-3 and TRBJ2-1): GAGVSQTPSNKVTEKGKYVELRCDPISGHTALYWYRQSLGQGPEFLIYFQGTGAADDSGLPNDRFFAVRPEGSVSTLKIQRTERGDSAVYLCASSLGNPSYNEQFFGPGTRLTVL.

In this sample, this clonotype turned up a few times. V gene TRBV11-2 combines with J gene TRBJ2-7; D not certain. Trimming removed 0 bases from V and 2 bases from J, with 11 bases in between. Germline CDR1 SGHAT, CDR2 FQNNGV. The CDR3 contains 15 residues. CDR3 sequence (DNA): TGTGCCAGCAGCTTAGATCCGGGTACGACCTACGAGCAGTACTTC. Its protein product is CASSLDPGTTYEQYF.

The chain is built from TRBV7-6 and TRBJ2-3; TRBD2 agrees at 10 bases. Germline trimming cut 5 bases from V and 7 bases from J; bases unmatched to any gene: 18. Germline values: CDR1 SGHVS, CDR2 FNYEAQ. This CDR3 has 18 amino acids. CDR3: CASSPLSGRAQGFNTQYF. CDR3 in DNA: TGTGCCAGCAGCCCCCTCAGCGGGAGGGCTCAGGGATTCAATACGCAGTATTTT. The full variable domain, rest sourced from reference TRBV7-6 and TRBJ2-3, is GAGVSQSPRYKVTKRGQDVALRCDPISGHVSLYWYRQALGQGPEFLTYFNYEAQQDKSGLPNDRFSAERPEGSISTLTIQRTEQRDSAMYRCASSPLSGRAQGFNTQYFGPGTRLTVL.

The chain links TRBV2 to TRBJ1-1; tentative D call: TRBD1 (5 bases). Germline CDR1 reads SNHLY; CDR2 reads FYNNEI. Trimming took off 5 bases at V and 4 bases at J, with 20 bases between the two ends. The CDR3 loop spans 16 amino acids. The CDR3 region is CASSREAPGLRTEAFF. CDR3 bases: TGTGCCAGCAGTCGCGAGGCACCGGGACTTCGCACTGAAGCTTTCTTT.

The V gene is TRBV6-1, the J gene TRBJ2-5; weak D call: TRBD1 (6 bases). CDR1 MNHNS and CDR2 SASEGT come from the germline V gene. The V and J ends lost 7 bases and 3 bases respectively, with 24 bases between them. The CDR3 is 17 amino acids. CDR3 sequence (DNA): TGTGCCAGCACCTATCGAACCTCCATACCAGGGGAAGAGACCCAGTACTTC. Protein product: CASTYRTSIPGEETQYF.

This chain links TRBV13 with TRBJ2-1, with 12 bases aligning to TRBD2. The CDR3 contains 17 residues. Germline V CDR1 and CDR2: PRHDT, FYEKMQ (reference sequence). With V trimmed by 3 bases and J by 10 bases, 13 bases remained unmatched. In DNA form, the CDR3 reads TGTGCCAGCAGCTTTCGACCGACTAGCGGGGGATATCACGAGCAGTTCTTC. Its translation is CASSFRPTSGGYHEQFF. Together with reference TRBV13 and TRBJ2-1, the CDR3 gives the full variable domain: AAGVIQSPRHLIKEKRETATLKCYPIPRHDTVYWYQQGPGQDPQFLISFYEKMQSDKGSIPDRFSAQQFSDYHSELNMSSLELGDSALYFCASSFRPTSGGYHEQFFGPGTRLTVL.

There are a few counts of this clonotype. This rearrangement joins TRBV29-1 to TRBJ2-1, with D perhaps being TRBD1 or TRBD2 (7 bases each). The V and J ends lost 4 bases and 6 bases respectively, with 19 bases between them. CDR3 size: 15 residues. CDR1 is SQVTM and CDR2 is ANQGSEA in the germline V gene. The chain's CDR3 is CSVGQGGPSSNEQFF. DNA for the CDR3: TGCAGCGTTGGCCAGGGGGGGCCGTCGAGCAATGAGCAGTTCTTC.

V is TRBV20-1 and J is TRBJ2-1; 8 nucleotides line up with TRBD1. V was pared by 3 bases and J by 2 bases, with 6 bases of the junction left unmatched. The CDR3 length is 15 residues. CDR1 is DFQATT, CDR2 SNEGSKA, per germline (reference sequence). The CDR3 reads CSARPPGQAYNEQFF. The CDR3 DNA is TGCAGTGCTAGGCCCCCGGGACAGGCCTACAATGAGCAGTTCTTC.